These 18 T cell receptor beta chains originate from one sample sequenced in a study of T cells after posttransplantation cyclophosphamide. TCRdb's table, derived via immunoSEQ multiplex PCR, lists solely in-frame clones and lacks some. The table records 8,000 to 9,000 clones, 85% of them present only once. Busulfan-fludarabine conditioning, marrow transplant, and cyclophosphamide on days +3 and +4 were administered. Material: PBMCs, obtained after allogeneic stem cell transplant with posttransplant cyclophosphamide. These receptors came from a female patient between 40 and 50 years old who received an allogeneic stem cell transplant from an unrelated donor, was CMV-positive, and had no GVHD. Some of the T cells may derive from the graft donor.

CDR3: CASSYRAGKPYEQYF. The DNA for the CDR3 is TGTGCCAGCAGTTATCGGGCGGGGAAACCCTACGAGCAGTACTTC. The rearrangement links TRBV6-5 to TRBJ2-7; D might be TRBD2 (6 bases). V gave up 3 bases and J gave up 2 bases, with 14 bases separating them. The CDR3 sequence is 15 residues long. Germline assignment: CDR1 MNHEY and CDR2 SVGAGI.

A few counts support this clone. This chain joins TRBV4-1 and TRBJ1-1, with 8 bases identical to TRBD1. This CDR3 has 14 residues. CDR1 is MGHRA and CDR2 is YSYEKL in the germline V gene. With V trimmed by 3 bases and J by 3 bases, 3 bases remained unmatched. CDR3 region: CASSQQTGDTEAFF. The CDR3 DNA follows: TGCGCCAGCAGCCAGCAGACAGGGGACACTGAAGCTTTCTTT.

The rearrangement joins TRBV18 to TRBJ2-1; TRBD2 might be the D (7 bases). The CDR3 extends over 16 amino acids. In germline, CDR1 is KGHSH, CDR2 LQKENI. Trimming took 0 bases from V and 7 from J, leaving 16 bases between them. The CDR3, as DNA: TGTGCCAGCTCACCACCGCTTAGAGGGGGGGGTAATGAGCAGTTCTTC. As protein: CASSPPLRGGGNEQFF.

The V call is TRBV4-3, the J call TRBJ2-1; the match to TRBD2 covers 11 bases. The CDR3 is 17 residues long. The V gene end was trimmed by 2 bases and the J gene end by 6 bases; junction bases not matched to a gene: 9. Germline V gives CDR1 LGHNA, CDR2 YSLEER. The CDR3 DNA reads as TGCGCCAGCAGCCAAAAAGATTTAGCGGGGGGGCCCAATGAGCAGTTCTTC. Translating it yields CASSQKDLAGGPNEQFF.

CDR3 coding DNA: TGTGCCAGCAGCCCGTCCGGGACTAGCCTAAATGAGCAGTTCTTC. Its protein product is CASSPSGTSLNEQFF. This chain links TRBV9 with TRBJ2-1; 9 bases match TRBD2. CDR1 and CDR2 from the germline V gene are SGDLS and YYNGEE. The V segment lost 4 bases and the J segment 7 bases; nucleotides outside the gene matches: 9. This CDR3 has 15 residues.

The V gene is TRBV4-1, the J gene TRBJ1-2; D is possibly TRBD1 (6 bases). The V gene's germline CDR1 is MGHRA and CDR2 YSYEKL. This CDR3 is built from 14 residues. Trimming pared 3 bases from V and 2 bases from J, leaving 10 bases between. This CDR3 reads CASSHMTGNYGYTF. CDR3 nucleotide sequence: TGCGCCAGCAGCCACATGACAGGCAACTATGGCTACACCTTC.

The V call is TRBV14, the J call TRBJ2-4; tentative D call: TRBD1 (6 bases). Germline CDR1 SGHDN, CDR2 FVKESK. V was clipped by 2 bases and J by 4 bases, with 12 bases between them. The CDR3 is 15 residues long. CDR3 sequence reads: CASSQNRAGKNIQYF. The CDR3 coding sequence is TGTGCCAGCAGCCAAAACAGGGCGGGTAAAAACATTCAGTACTTC.

V usage is TRBV7-9 and J usage is TRBJ2-6; D gene unclear. This CDR3 has 15 residues. Germline CDR1 and CDR2: SEHNR and FQNEAQ (reference sequence). With 5 bases removed from V and 2 bases from J, the gap between germline ends came to 10 bases. This CDR3 reads CASSDTVAGANVLTF. In nucleotides, the CDR3 is TGTGCCAGCAGCGATACAGTAGCTGGGGCCAACGTCCTGACTTTC.

The chain couples TRBV27 to TRBJ1-6; D is unresolved. Trimming took 3 bases from V and 0 from J, leaving 12 bases between them. The length of the CDR3 is 17 residues. Germline CDR1 and CDR2: MNHEY and SMNVEV (reference sequence). CDR3 loop: CASSFSPYSSYNSPLHF. The CDR3 DNA sequence: TGTGCCAGCAGTTTTTCCCCTTACAGCTCCTATAATTCACCCCTCCACTTT.

The rearrangement joins TRBV6-1 to TRBJ2-6, with D possibly being TRBD1 (6 bases). The CDR3 has 16 residues. Germline CDR1 MNHNS, CDR2 SASEGT. V lost 4 bases, J lost 0 bases, and 10 bases lay in between. The CDR3 protein is CASSGGTTSGANVLTF. CDR3 DNA sequence: TGTGCCAGCAGTGGGGGGACAACCTCTGGGGCCAACGTCCTGACTTTC.

This clone has just one count. This rearrangement joins TRBV5-4 to TRBJ1-6; 8 nucleotides agree with TRBD1. This CDR3 is 14 amino acids long. Germline V CDR1 and CDR2: SGHNT, YYREEE (reference sequence). Trimming took 4 bases from V and 8 from J; bases not matched to a gene: 5. CDR3 in DNA: TGTGCCAGCAGCCCAGACAGGGGTGATTCACCCCTCCACTTT. Amino acids: CASSPDRGDSPLHF. The complete variable domain, with remaining parts taken from reference TRBV5-4 and TRBJ1-6, reads ETGVTQSPTHLIKTRGQQVTLRCSSQSGHNTVSWYQQALGQGPQFIFQYYREEENGRGNFPPRFSGLQFPNYSSELNVNALELDDSALYLCASSPDRGDSPLHFGNGTRLTVT.

The chain carries TRBV9 and TRBJ1-6; D gene unclear. V was shortened by 4 bases and J by 6 bases, with 17 bases between the two germline ends. The CDR3 length is 16 residues. The germline V gene has CDR1 SGDLS and CDR2 YYNGEE. The CDR3 sequence is CASSPPSNEVNSPLHF. DNA of the CDR3: TGTGCCAGCAGCCCTCCGTCGAACGAGGTTAATTCACCCCTCCACTTT.

The V gene is TRBV2, the J gene TRBJ2-2, with 8 bases aligning to TRBD2. This CDR3 comprises 16 residues. CDR1 and CDR2 from the germline V gene are SNHLY and FYNNEI. After removal of 3 bases from V and 2 bases from J, the junction contained 5 bases not matched to a gene. The CDR3 DNA reads TGTGCCAGCAGTGAGAGCGGGGGCCGAAACACCGGGGAGCTGTTTTTT. It specifies CASSESGGRNTGELFF.

V gene TRBV11-2 combines with J gene TRBJ2-6, with D hard to call. CDR1 is SGHAT, CDR2 FQNNGV, per germline. Trimming cost V 6 bases and J 0 bases, with 9 bases left between them. This CDR3 has 15 amino acids. CDR3 bases: TGTGCCAGCAGTCCTCCGAGCTCTGGGGCCAACGTCCTGACTTTC. Its translation: CASSPPSSGANVLTF.

V and J are TRBV5-5 and TRBJ1-6; 9 bases match TRBD1. V gave up 0 bases and J gave up 9 bases; unmatched junction bases: 4. CDR3 size: 15 residues. Germline V CDR1 and CDR2: SGHKS, YYEKEE (reference sequence). CDR3 in DNA: TGTGCCAGCAGCTTGGGACAGGGGGGGAGTTCACCCCTCCACTTT. Encoded protein: CASSLGQGGSSPLHF.

The rearrangement links TRBV19 to TRBJ2-7; 9 nucleotides match TRBD1. This CDR3 has 16 residues. CDR1 is LNHDA, CDR2 SQIVND, per germline (reference sequence). V gave up 4 bases and J gave up 5 bases; unmatched junction bases: 12. CDR3 bases: TGTGCCAGTAGTACGTACTTTGGGACAGGGAGCGACGAGCAGTACTTC. Residues: CASSTYFGTGSDEQYF.

The rearrangement uses TRBV28 and TRBJ2-1; TRBD1 matches 8 bases. Germline V CDR1 and CDR2: MDHEN, SYDVKM. Trimming removed 6 bases from V and 10 bases from J; junction bases left unmatched: 5. The CDR3 spans 12 residues. The CDR3 is CASRDRVEEQFF. The DNA for the CDR3 is TGTGCCAGCAGGGACAGGGTTGAGGAGCAGTTCTTC.

The chain links TRBV28 to TRBJ1-2; 9 bases agree with TRBD1. The germline V gene encodes CDR1 MDHEN and CDR2 SYDVKM. The CDR3 consists of 15 residues. Trimming took 3 bases from V and 2 from J; bases not matched to a gene: 4. The CDR3 DNA sequence: TGTGCCAGCAGTTTTACAGGGGGCGGGAACTATGGCTACACCTTC. Residues: CASSFTGGGNYGYTF.